This TCR beta chain derives from a study of beta chain features in type 1 diabetes. Study-level background: Sorted cells examined across all samples numbered 95 million to 120 million. Findings of the study overall: Type 1 diabetes patients showed a moderate but significant shortening of TCRB CDR3s in all four CD4+ subsets.

Of the isolated RNA, all was reverse transcribed, and so the sequenced material was expressed TCRB transcripts. Around 3.5 million reads on average were seen across naive, central memory and regulatory T cell samples. Assay used: immunoSEQ multiplex PCR; TCRdb lists only in-frame clones, some missing. The sample has more than 550,000 clones; about 14% are singletons. Only a few counts were recorded for this clone. Its antigen remains unknown. Germline V gives CDR1 SGHTA, CDR2 FQGNSA. The CDR3 covers 15 residues. With V trimmed by 5 bases and J by 4 bases, 10 bases remained unmatched. This clonotype was obtained from a man aged 18 to 30 with type 1 diabetes. This chain joins TRBV7-2 and TRBJ1-2; 7 nucleotides match TRBD1. Material: naive CD4+ T cells from blood. The CDR3 DNA reads as TGTGCCAGCAGCATACCGGCCGGGACAGCCTATGGCTACACCTTC. This translates into CASSIPAGTAYGYTF.